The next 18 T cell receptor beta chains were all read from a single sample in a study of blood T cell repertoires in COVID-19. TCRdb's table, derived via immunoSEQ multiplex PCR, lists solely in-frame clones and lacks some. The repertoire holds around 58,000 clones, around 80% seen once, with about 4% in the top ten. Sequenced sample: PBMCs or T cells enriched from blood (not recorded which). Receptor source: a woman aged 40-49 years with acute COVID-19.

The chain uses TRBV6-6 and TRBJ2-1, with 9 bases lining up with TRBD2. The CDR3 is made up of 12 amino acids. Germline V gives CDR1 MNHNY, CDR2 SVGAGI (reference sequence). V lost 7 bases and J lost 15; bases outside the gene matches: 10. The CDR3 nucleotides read TGTGCCAGCACCAACAAGCGGGAGGTTCGGTTCTTC. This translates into CASTNKREVRFF.

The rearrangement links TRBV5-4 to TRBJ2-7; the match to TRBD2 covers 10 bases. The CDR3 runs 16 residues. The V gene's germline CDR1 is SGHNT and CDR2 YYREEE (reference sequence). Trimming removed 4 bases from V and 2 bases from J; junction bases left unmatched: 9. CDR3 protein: CASSLISGRQTYEQYF. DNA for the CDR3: TGTGCCAGCAGCCTAATTAGCGGGAGGCAAACCTACGAGCAGTACTTC.

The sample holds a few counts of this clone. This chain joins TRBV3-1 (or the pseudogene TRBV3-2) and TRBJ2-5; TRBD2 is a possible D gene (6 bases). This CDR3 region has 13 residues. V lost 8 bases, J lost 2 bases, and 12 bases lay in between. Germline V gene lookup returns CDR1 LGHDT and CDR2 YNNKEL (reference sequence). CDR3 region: CASLLGGQETQYF. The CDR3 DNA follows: TGTGCCAGCCTTTTGGGGGGACAAGAGACCCAGTACTTC.

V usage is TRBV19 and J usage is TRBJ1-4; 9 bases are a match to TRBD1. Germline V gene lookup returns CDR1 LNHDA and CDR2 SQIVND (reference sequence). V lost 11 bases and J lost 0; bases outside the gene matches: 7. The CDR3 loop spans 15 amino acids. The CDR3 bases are TGTGCCGTGGGGGACAGGGACCCAACTAATGAAAAACTGTTTTTT. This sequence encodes CAVGDRDPTNEKLFF.

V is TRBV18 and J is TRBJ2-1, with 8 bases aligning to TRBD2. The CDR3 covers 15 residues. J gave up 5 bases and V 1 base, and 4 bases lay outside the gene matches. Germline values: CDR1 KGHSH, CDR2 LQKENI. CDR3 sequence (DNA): TGTGCCAGCTCACCACTACTAGCGGAAGACAATGAGCAGTTCTTC. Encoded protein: CASSPLLAEDNEQFF.

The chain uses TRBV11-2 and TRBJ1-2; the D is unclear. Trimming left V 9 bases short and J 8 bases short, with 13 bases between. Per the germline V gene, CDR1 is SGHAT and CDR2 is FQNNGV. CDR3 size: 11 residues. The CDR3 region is CASPGSLGYTF. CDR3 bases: TGTGCCAGTCCAGGATCTCTCGGCTACACCTTC.

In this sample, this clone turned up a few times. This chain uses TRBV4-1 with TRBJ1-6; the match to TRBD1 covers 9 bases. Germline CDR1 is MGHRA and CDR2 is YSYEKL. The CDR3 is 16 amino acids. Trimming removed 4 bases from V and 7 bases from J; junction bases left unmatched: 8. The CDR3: CASSRGQGLRNSPLHF. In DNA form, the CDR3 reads TGCGCCAGCAGCCGGGGACAGGGACTACGGAATTCACCCCTCCACTTT.

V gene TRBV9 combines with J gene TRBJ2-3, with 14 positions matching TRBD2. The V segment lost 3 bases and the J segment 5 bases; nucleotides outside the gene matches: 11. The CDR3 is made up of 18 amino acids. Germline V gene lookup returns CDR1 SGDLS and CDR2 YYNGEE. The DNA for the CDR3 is TGTGCCAGCAGCGGGAAACCGGGACTAGCGGGAGTTAGAGATACGCAGTATTTT. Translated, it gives CASSGKPGLAGVRDTQYF.

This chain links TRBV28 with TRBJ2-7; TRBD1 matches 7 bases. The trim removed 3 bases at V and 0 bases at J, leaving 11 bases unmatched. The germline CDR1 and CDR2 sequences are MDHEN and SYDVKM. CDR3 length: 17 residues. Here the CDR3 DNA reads TGTGCCAGCAGTTTTTCCCCGGGACAGAAAAACTCCTACGAGCAGTACTTC. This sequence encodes CASSFSPGQKNSYEQYF.

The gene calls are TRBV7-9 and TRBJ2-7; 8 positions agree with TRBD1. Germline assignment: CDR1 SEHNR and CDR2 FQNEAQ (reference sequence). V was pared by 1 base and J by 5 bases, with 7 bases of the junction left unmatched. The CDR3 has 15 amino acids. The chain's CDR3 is CASSLGRTGGDEQYV. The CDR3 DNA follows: TGTGCCAGCAGCTTAGGAAGAACAGGGGGAGACGAGCAGTACGTC.

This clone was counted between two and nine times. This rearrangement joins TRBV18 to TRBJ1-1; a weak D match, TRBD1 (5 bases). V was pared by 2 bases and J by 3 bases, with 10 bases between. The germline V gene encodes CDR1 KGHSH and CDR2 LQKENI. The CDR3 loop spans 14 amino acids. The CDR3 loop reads CASSPAGEHTEAFF. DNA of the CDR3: TGTGCCAGCTCACCAGCGGGGGAGCACACTGAAGCTTTCTTT.

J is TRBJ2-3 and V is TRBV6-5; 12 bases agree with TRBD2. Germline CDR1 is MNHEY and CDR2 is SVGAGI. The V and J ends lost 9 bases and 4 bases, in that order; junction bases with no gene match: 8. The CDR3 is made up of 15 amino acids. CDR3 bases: TGTGCCAGGTCCCGACTAGCGGGAGTATCAGATACGCAGTATTTT. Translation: CARSRLAGVSDTQYF.

The CDR3 protein is CASSRLGNSGESYEQYV. CDR3 nucleotides: TGTGCCAGCAGCCGGCTAGGTAATAGCGGGGAGTCCTACGAGCAGTACGTC. The rearrangement joins TRBV5-4 to TRBJ2-7; 8 nucleotides match TRBD2. Trimming took 4 bases from V and 1 from J; bases not matched to a gene: 13. CDR1 SGHNT and CDR2 YYREEE come from the germline V gene (reference sequence). The CDR3 has 17 residues.

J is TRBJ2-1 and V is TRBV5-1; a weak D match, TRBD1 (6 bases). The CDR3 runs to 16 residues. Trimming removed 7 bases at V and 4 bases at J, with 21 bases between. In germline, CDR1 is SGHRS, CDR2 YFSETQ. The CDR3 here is CASGKGRGPIYNEQFF. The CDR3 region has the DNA TGCGCCAGCGGCAAAGGCAGGGGACCAATATACAATGAGCAGTTCTTC. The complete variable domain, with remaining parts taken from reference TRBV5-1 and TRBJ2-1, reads KAGVTQTPRYLIKTRGQQVTLSCSPISGHRSVSWYQQTPGQGLQFLFEYFSETQRNKGNFPGRFSGRQFSNSRSEMNVSTLELGDSALYLCASGKGRGPIYNEQFFGPGTRLTVL.

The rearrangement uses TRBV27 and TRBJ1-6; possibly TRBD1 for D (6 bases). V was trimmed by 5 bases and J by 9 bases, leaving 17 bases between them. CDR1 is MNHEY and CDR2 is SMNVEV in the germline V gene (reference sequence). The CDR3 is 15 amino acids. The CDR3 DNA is TGTGCCAGCAGTCTCAGGGGCCCGGTGGGTTCACCCCTCCACTTT. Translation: CASSLRGPVGSPLHF.

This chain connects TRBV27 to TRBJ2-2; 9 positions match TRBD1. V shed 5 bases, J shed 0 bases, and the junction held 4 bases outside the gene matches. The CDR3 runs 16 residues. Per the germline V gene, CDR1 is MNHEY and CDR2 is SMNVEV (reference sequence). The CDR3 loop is CASSTRQGANTGELFF. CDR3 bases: TGTGCCAGCAGTACCCGACAGGGGGCGAACACCGGGGAGCTGTTTTTT.

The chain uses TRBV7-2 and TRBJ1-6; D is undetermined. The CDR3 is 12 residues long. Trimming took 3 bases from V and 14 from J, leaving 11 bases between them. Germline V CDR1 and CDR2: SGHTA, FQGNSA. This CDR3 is CASSFARSALHF. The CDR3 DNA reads TGTGCCAGCAGCTTTGCTCGGTCGGCCCTCCACTTT. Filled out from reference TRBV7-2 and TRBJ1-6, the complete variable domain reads GAGVSQSPSNKVTEKGKDVELRCDPISGHTALYWYRQSLGQGLEFLIYFQGNSAPDKSGLPSDRFSAERTGGSVSTLTIQRTQQEDSAVYLCASSFARSALHFGNGTRLTVT.

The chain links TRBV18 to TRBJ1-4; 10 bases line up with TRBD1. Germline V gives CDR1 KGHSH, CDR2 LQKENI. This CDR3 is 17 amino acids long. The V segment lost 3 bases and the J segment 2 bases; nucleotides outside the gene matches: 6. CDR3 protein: CASSPTGQGVTNEKLFF. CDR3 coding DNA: TGTGCCAGCTCACCGACCGGACAGGGGGTCACTAATGAAAAACTGTTTTTT.